The clone carrying this T cell receptor beta chain turned up a few times. This entry belongs to a study of blood T cell repertoires in COVID-19. Study context: Nucleic acid was either cDNA or gDNA, and it came from T cells, B-cell-depleted T cells, or PBMCs.

The germline V gene has CDR1 SGHAT and CDR2 FQNNGV. The germline V and J ends were trimmed by 3 bases and 4 bases, with 18 bases remaining between them. The CDR3 sequence is 16 residues long. Assay used: immunoSEQ multiplex PCR; TCRdb lists only in-frame clones, some missing. The sample has about 96,000 clones, roughly 80% seen once. The chain recombines TRBV11-2 with TRBJ1-1, with D perhaps TRBD1 (6 bases). Sequencing was done on a sample of peripheral blood. The TCR comes from a man over 45 who had recovered from COVID-19. The DNA for the CDR3 is TGTGCCAGCAGCTTCTACCCGGGGGGCAGCCCCACTGAAGCTTTCTTT. It yields the protein CASSFYPGGSPTEAFF. Full variable domain (rest looked up from reference TRBV11-2 and TRBJ1-1): EAGVAQSPRYKIIEKRQSVAFWCNPISGHATLYWYQQILGQGPKLLIQFQNNGVVDDSQLPKDRFSAERLKGVDSTLKIQPAKLEDSAVYLCASSFYPGGSPTEAFFGQGTRLTVV.